Sequencing of this T cell receptor (beta chain) was carried out in a study of T cells in tumors after PD-1 blockade. Here immunoSEQ multiplex PCR was the method, and the copy in TCRdb shows in-frame clones only, minus some. The sample includes some 66,000 clones, roughly 70% of them seen just once. Trimming stripped 3 bases from V and 6 bases from J, with 14 bases between. The germline gives CDR1 SGHRS, CDR2 YFSETQ. CDR3 size: 14 residues. The sequences come from PBMCs, collected after anti-PD-1 treatment. The clonotype comes from a human donor with basal cell carcinoma. This rearrangement joins TRBV5-1 to TRBJ2-3, with TRBD1 as a possible D gene (5 bases). The DNA of the CDR3 is TGCGCCAGCAGCTCAGGGTACCTTCGCGATACGCAGTATTTT. Protein product: CASSSGYLRDTQYF.